These T cell receptor beta chains were read from a single sample in a study of T cells after yellow fever vaccination. TCRdb redid the calling of the 5' RACE reads with MiXCR, one entry per CDR3 protein. The sample consists of hundreds of thousands of distinct CDR3 sequences, 12% of them appearing once. The sequences come from PBMCs, collected on the day of the yellow fever booster vaccination. These receptors all stem from a man aged 25-40 years who received the YFV17D yellow fever vaccine. CDR3s include the opening cysteine and the closing phenylalanine or tryptophan. A D gene is named only where the DNA matches it firmly. Size is omitted from some rows. Given values are once, few, many or a class for expanded clones.

D: .
V: TRBV9
J: TRBJ2-1
size: .
CDR3: CASSVEPGGLSDEQFF
DNA: TGTGCCAGCAGCGTAGAGCCTGGGGGTCTGAGCGATGAGCAGTTCTTC

D: TRBD2
V: TRBV27
J: TRBJ2-7
size: .
CDR3: CASSLFPGGRRDEQYF
DNA: TGTGCCAGCAGTTTATTCCCCGGCGGGAGACGGGACGAGCAGTACTTC

D: TRBD2
V: TRBV9
J: TRBJ2-1
size: few
CDR3: CATGRGGRASYNEQFF
DNA: TGTGCCACCGGGCGTGGCGGGAGGGCCTCCTACAATGAGCAGTTCTTC

D: TRBD1
V: TRBV6-1
J: TRBJ1-1
size: few
CDR3: CASTMTGVNTEAFF
DNA: TGTGCCAGCACCATGACAGGGGTCAACACTGAAGCTTTCTTT

D: TRBD2
V: TRBV20-1
J: TRBJ2-2
size: .
CDR3: CSASPPAGDNTGELFF
DNA: TGCAGTGCTAGCCCCCCAGCGGGAGACAACACCGGGGAGCTGTTTTTT

D: .
V: TRBV12-3/TRBV12-4
J: TRBJ2-5
size: .
CDR3: CASSLGGGPGAQYF
DNA: TGTGCCAGCAGTTTAGGAGGGGGACCCGGAGCCCAGTACTTC

D: TRBD2
V: TRBV28
J: TRBJ2-1
size: few
CDR3: CASRQAGTSYNEQFF
DNA: TGTGCCAGCAGACAAGCGGGAACTTCCTACAATGAGCAGTTCTTC

D: TRBD2
V: TRBV10-3
J: TRBJ2-7
size: few
CDR3: CAISEIGASGSVQYF
DNA: TGTGCCATCAGTGAAATAGGGGCTAGCGGGAGTGTGCAGTACTTC

D: .
V: TRBV2
J: TRBJ2-7
size: .
CDR3: CASSEGWQYF
DNA: TGTGCCAGCAGTGAGGGTTGGCAGTACTTC

D: .
V: TRBV6-1
J: TRBJ2-7
size: .
CDR3: CASTKRDTYEQYF
DNA: TGTGCCAGCACCAAACGGGACACCTACGAGCAGTACTTC

D: .
V: TRBV10-3
J: TRBJ2-7
size: few
CDR3: CAIRVSGISDEQYF
DNA: TGTGCCATCAGGGTTAGTGGGATTTCCGACGAGCAGTACTTC

D: .
V: TRBV7-2
J: TRBJ2-1
size: many
CDR3: CASSYPGNEQFF
DNA: TGTGCCAGCAGCTACCCTGGGAATGAGCAGTTCTTC

D: .
V: TRBV5-1
J: TRBJ1-6
size: .
CDR3: CASSLEQQISPLHF
DNA: TGCGCCAGCAGCTTGGAACAGCAGATTTCACCCCTCCACTTT

D: TRBD2
V: TRBV4-2
J: TRBJ2-1
size: .
CDR3: CASSQVVLAGGRGQFF
DNA: TGTGCCAGCAGCCAAGTAGTACTAGCGGGAGGGCGAGGTCAGTTCTTC

D: TRBD2
V: TRBV4-3
J: TRBJ2-5
size: many
CDR3: CASSQEIGLAGVQETQYF
DNA: TGCGCCAGCAGCCAAGAGATCGGACTAGCGGGAGTGCAAGAGACCCAGTACTTC

D: TRBD2
V: TRBV20-1
J: TRBJ2-5
size: .
CDR3: CSALLAGGGETQYF
DNA: TGCAGTGCTCTTCTAGCGGGAGGAGGAGAGACCCAGTACTTC

D: TRBD1
V: TRBV20-1
J: TRBJ2-7
size: .
CDR3: CSAAGGYSYEQYF
DNA: TGCAGTGCTGCAGGGGGCTACTCCTACGAGCAGTACTTC

D: TRBD2
V: TRBV28
J: TRBJ2-1
size: few
CDR3: CASSSSGRASYNEQFF
DNA: TGTGCCAGCAGTAGTAGCGGGAGAGCATCCTACAATGAGCAGTTCTTC

D: .
V: TRBV24-1
J: TRBJ2-3
size: .
CDR3: CATSDPALADTQYF
DNA: TGTGCCACCAGTGACCCAGCTTTGGCAGATACGCAGTATTTT

D: .
V: TRBV15
J: TRBJ2-5
size: .
CDR3: CATSSRTETQYF
DNA: TGTGCCACCAGCAGCCGAACAGAGACCCAGTACTTC

D: .
V: TRBV14
J: TRBJ2-1
size: few
CDR3: CASSPNSGLGEQFF
DNA: TGTGCCAGCAGCCCGAATTCCGGCCTCGGGGAGCAGTTCTTC

D: TRBD2
V: TRBV7-2
J: TRBJ2-5
size: few
CDR3: CASSLWREGRETQYF
DNA: TGTGCCAGCAGCTTGTGGCGGGAGGGCCGGGAGACCCAGTACTTC

D: TRBD2
V: TRBV9
J: TRBJ2-7
size: many
CDR3: CATSSSGSEGLSEQYF
DNA: TGTGCCACCTCGTCTAGCGGGAGTGAGGGTCTGAGTGAGCAGTACTTC

D: .
V: TRBV27
J: TRBJ2-7
size: few
CDR3: CASSLSVQYEQYF
DNA: TGTGCCAGCAGTTTATCCGTACAATACGAGCAGTACTTC

D: .
V: TRBV29-1
J: TRBJ2-3
size: few
CDR3: CSVTQGDTQYF
DNA: TGCAGCGTGACACAGGGAGATACGCAGTATTTT

D: .
V: TRBV7-9
J: TRBJ2-4
size: .
CDR3: CASSLGFQRLDIQYF
DNA: TGTGCCAGCAGCTTAGGTTTCCAAAGGTTGGACATTCAGTACTTC

D: .
V: TRBV4-3
J: TRBJ2-2
size: .
CDR3: CASSHGQPDGELFF
DNA: TGCGCCAGCAGCCATGGACAGCCGGACGGGGAGCTGTTTTTT

D: TRBD1
V: TRBV2
J: TRBJ1-5
size: .
CDR3: CASRGTDNQPQHF
DNA: TGTGCCAGCAGAGGGACAGATAATCAGCCCCAGCATTTT

D: TRBD2
V: TRBV5-5
J: TRBJ2-2
size: .
CDR3: CASSLGGLAAGTGELFF
DNA: TGTGCCAGCAGCTTGGGGGGACTAGCGGCCGGGACCGGGGAGCTGTTTTTT

D: .
V: TRBV5-1
J: TRBJ2-7
size: few
CDR3: CASSLHGDYEQYF
DNA: TGCGCCAGCAGCTTGCACGGGGACTACGAGCAGTACTTC

D: .
V: TRBV7-6
J: TRBJ2-5
size: few
CDR3: CASSLGPSTETQYF
DNA: TGTGCCAGCAGCTTGGGACCTAGCACAGAGACCCAGTACTTC

D: TRBD2
V: TRBV15
J: TRBJ2-5
size: .
CDR3: CATSRDAGVETQYF
DNA: TGTGCCACCAGCAGAGATGCGGGAGTGGAGACCCAGTACTTC

D: TRBD2
V: TRBV6-5
J: TRBJ2-7
size: .
CDR3: CASSYGSSGIYEQYF
DNA: TGTGCCAGCAGTTATGGTTCTAGCGGGATCTACGAGCAGTACTTC

D: TRBD2
V: TRBV14
J: TRBJ2-5
size: few
CDR3: CASSNRGGRETQYF
DNA: TGTGCCAGCAGCAACCGGGGGGGACGGGAGACCCAGTACTTC

D: .
V: TRBV20-1
J: TRBJ1-2
size: few
CDR3: CSASGGASGYTF
DNA: TGCAGTGCTAGTGGGGGGGCCAGTGGCTACACCTTC

D: .
V: TRBV7-8
J: TRBJ2-7
size: many
CDR3: CASSYAIRDGTYEQYF
DNA: TGTGCCAGCAGCTACGCGATCCGGGACGGTACCTACGAGCAGTACTTC

D: .
V: TRBV29-1
J: TRBJ1-1
size: .
CDR3: CSVDLGKNTEAFF
DNA: TGCAGCGTTGACCTGGGGAAGAACACTGAAGCTTTCTTT

D: .
V: TRBV29-1
J: TRBJ2-5
size: .
CDR3: CSVEWQAETQYF
DNA: TGCAGCGTTGAGTGGCAGGCGGAGACCCAGTACTTC

D: .
V: TRBV12-3/TRBV12-4
J: TRBJ2-4
size: .
CDR3: CASSVASSVTKNIQYF
DNA: TGTGCCAGCAGCGTCGCGTCTAGCGTGACCAAAAACATTCAGTACTTC

D: TRBD2
V: TRBV12-3/TRBV12-4
J: TRBJ2-1
size: .
CDR3: CAFSLLEGGLGSYNEQFF
DNA: TGTGCCTTCAGTTTATTGGAAGGGGGACTAGGGTCCTACAATGAGCAGTTCTTC

D: .
V: TRBV20-1
J: TRBJ1-2
size: .
CDR3: CSARDYRTLGYTF
DNA: TGCAGTGCTAGAGATTACAGAACCCTGGGCTACACCTTC

D: .
V: TRBV6-1
J: TRBJ2-5
size: .
CDR3: CASSTAGVTETQYF
DNA: TGTGCCAGCAGTACCGCAGGGGTGACAGAGACCCAGTACTTC

D: .
V: TRBV10-3
J: TRBJ2-7
size: few
CDR3: CATELGAGVFEQYF
DNA: TGTGCCACCGAGCTGGGGGCAGGGGTGTTCGAGCAGTACTTC

D: .
V: TRBV10-3
J: TRBJ2-5
size: once
CDR3: CAISAAIQETQYF
DNA: TGTGCCATCAGCGCGGCTATCCAAGAGACCCAGTACTTC

D: .
V: TRBV29-1
J: TRBJ2-7
size: few
CDR3: CSVGGLADYEQYF
DNA: TGCAGCGTTGGGGGGTTAGCGGACTACGAGCAGTACTTC

D: .
V: TRBV7-9
J: TRBJ2-1
size: .
CDR3: CASSLDGSEQFF
DNA: TGTGCCAGCAGCTTAGACGGGAGCGAGCAGTTCTTC

D: TRBD1
V: TRBV7-9
J: TRBJ2-5
size: .
CDR3: CASSLGDRGMKTQYF
DNA: TGTGCCAGCAGCTTAGGGGACAGGGGTATGAAGACCCAGTACTTC